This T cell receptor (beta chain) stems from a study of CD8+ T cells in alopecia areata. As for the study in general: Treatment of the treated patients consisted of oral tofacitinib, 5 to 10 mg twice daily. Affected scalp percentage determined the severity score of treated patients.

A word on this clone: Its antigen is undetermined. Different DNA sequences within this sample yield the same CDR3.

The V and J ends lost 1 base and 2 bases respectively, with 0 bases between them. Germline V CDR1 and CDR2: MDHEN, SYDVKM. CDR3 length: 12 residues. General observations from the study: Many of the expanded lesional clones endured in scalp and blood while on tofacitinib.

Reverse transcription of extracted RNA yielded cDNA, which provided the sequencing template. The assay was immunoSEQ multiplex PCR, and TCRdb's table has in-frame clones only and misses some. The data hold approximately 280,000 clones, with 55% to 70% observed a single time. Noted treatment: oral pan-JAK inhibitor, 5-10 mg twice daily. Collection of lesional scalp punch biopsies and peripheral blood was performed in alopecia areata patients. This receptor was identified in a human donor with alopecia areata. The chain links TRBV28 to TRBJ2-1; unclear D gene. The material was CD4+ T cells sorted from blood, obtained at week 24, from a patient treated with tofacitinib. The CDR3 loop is CASSLSYNEQFF. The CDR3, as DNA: TGTGCCAGCAGTTTATCCTACAATGAGCAGTTCTTC.